This T cell receptor beta chain was retrieved from a study of cytomegalovirus exposure and HLA in healthy donors. Remarks on this clone: No antigen is known for it.

Losses at the gene ends were 4 bases for V and 7 bases for J; bases not matched to a gene: 2. This CDR3 has 13 residues. Looked up from germline, CDR1 is SGHRS and CDR2 is YFSETQ. General study points: As immune exposure information, only CMV serostatus was available. Some TCR beta chains (about 170 of them) were listed as cytomegalovirus-associated.

60 Vbeta and 13 Jbeta primers were used in PCR. The repertoire was sequenced with immunoSEQ multiplex PCR; TCRdb's copy has only in-frame clones and lacks some. The sample has about 160,000 clones, about three quarters seen once. Sequencing was carried out using PBMCs. The sequence was collected from a man aged 35-49 years in good health and CMV-seropositive. The rearrangement uses TRBV5-1 and TRBJ2-1; 10 nucleotides align to TRBD1. The CDR3 region is CASSPGQGNEQFF. As DNA, the CDR3 is TGCGCCAGCAGCCCGGGACAGGGGAATGAGCAGTTCTTC.